The 30 T cell receptor beta chains below all came from one sample that was sequenced in a study of shared clonotypes between healthy human individuals. Profiled with immunoSEQ multiplex PCR; TCRdb holds only in-frame clones, not every one. The table lists hundreds of thousands of clones, 90% to 97% of them singletons, with about 0.064% in the top ten. The sample comprised naive CD4+ T cells sorted from blood. Subset here: CD45RA+ positively selected. Source of these receptors: a woman aged 25-40 years in good health.

This chain connects TRBV11-2 to TRBJ2-2; no clear D gene. Per germline, CDR1 SGHAT and CDR2 FQNNGV. Deletions cut 5 bases from V and 9 bases from J, with 25 bases between. This CDR3 comprises 17 residues. The CDR3: CASSIYLTGPKDRELFF. DNA of the CDR3: TGTGCCAGCAGCATATACTTGACCGGGCCAAAAGACAGGGAGCTGTTTTTT.

The rearrangement links TRBV4-1 to TRBJ1-1; 9 bases line up with TRBD1. Per germline, CDR1 MGHRA and CDR2 YSYEKL. The CDR3 has 17 amino acids. The V gene end was trimmed by 4 bases and the J gene end by 4 bases; junction bases not matched to a gene: 13. CDR3 protein: CASSRPPGQGGVTEAFF. CDR3 DNA sequence: TGCGCCAGCAGCCGCCCTCCGGGACAGGGCGGGGTCACTGAAGCTTTCTTT.

V gene TRBV14 combines with J gene TRBJ2-7; 13 bases are shared with TRBD2. With V trimmed by 1 base and J by 0 bases, 0 bases remained unmatched. The germline V gene has CDR1 SGHDN and CDR2 FVKESK. This CDR3 region has 16 residues. The DNA for the CDR3 is TGTGCCAGCAGCCAAGGGACTAGCGGGGGCTCCTACGAGCAGTACTTC. Its translation: CASSQGTSGGSYEQYF.

A remark on this clone: The identical CDR3 is also encoded by other nucleotide sequences in the sample. The chain recombines TRBV28 with TRBJ2-3; 10 bases match TRBD2. J was trimmed by 1 base and V by 5 bases; bases with no gene match: 0. Germline V lookup: CDR1 MDHEN, CDR2 SYDVKM. The length of the CDR3 is 14 residues. CDR3 amino acids: CASSLAGGTDTQYF. The CDR3 DNA is TGTGCCAGCAGTCTAGCGGGAGGCACAGATACGCAGTATTTT.

The rearrangement joins TRBV29-1 to TRBJ1-5; D is perhaps TRBD1 (5 bases). The V gene's germline CDR1 is SQVTM and CDR2 ANQGSEA. This CDR3 is 13 amino acids long. V dropped 4 bases and J dropped 3 bases, with 10 bases sitting between them. The CDR3 region has the DNA TGCAGCGTTGGAGACAGTCCCAATCAGCCCCAGCATTTT. It yields the protein CSVGDSPNQPQHF.

J is TRBJ2-7 and V is TRBV28; unclear D gene. CDR1 and CDR2 (germline): MDHEN, SYDVKM. This CDR3 contains 12 residues. The V gene lost 10 bases and the J gene lost 0 bases, with 10 bases spanning the gap. CDR3 DNA: TGTGCCACCACGACTGGCTCCTACGAGCAGTACTTC. Translation: CATTTGSYEQYF.

V is TRBV5-1 and J is TRBJ2-3; D is perhaps TRBD2 (5 bases). This CDR3 comprises 15 residues. Deletions cut 4 bases from V and 6 bases from J, with 18 bases between. Germline CDR1 SGHRS, CDR2 YFSETQ. The CDR3 loop is CASSGPSNGVDTQYF. The CDR3 nucleotides are TGCGCCAGCAGCGGACCCAGCAACGGGGTTGATACGCAGTATTTT.

The chain is built from TRBV18 and TRBJ2-1, with D perhaps matching TRBD2 (5 bases). CDR3 length equals 14 residues. Per the germline V gene, CDR1 is KGHSH and CDR2 is LQKENI. The V and J ends lost 1 base and 5 bases respectively, with 9 bases between them. The CDR3 spells CASSPLGEHNEQFF. In nucleotides, the CDR3 is TGTGCCAGCTCACCACTCGGGGAGCACAATGAGCAGTTCTTC. Complete variable domain (other parts from reference TRBV18 and TRBJ2-1): NAGVMQNPRHLVRRRGQEARLRCSPMKGHSHVYWYRQLPEEGLKFMVYLQKENIIDESGMPKERFSAEFPKEGPSILRIQQVVRGDSAAYFCASSPLGEHNEQFFGPGTRLTVL.

V gene TRBV27 combines with J gene TRBJ2-2, with D perhaps TRBD1 (6 bases). Germline CDR1 reads MNHEY; CDR2 reads SMNVEV (reference sequence). The germline V and J ends were trimmed by 0 bases and 5 bases, with 13 bases remaining between them. This CDR3 spans 16 amino acids. For the CDR3, the DNA is TGTGCCAGCAGTTTATCCACAGGGTTCAAGACCGGGGAGCTGTTTTTT. The encoded protein is CASSLSTGFKTGELFF.

The chain recombines TRBV28 with TRBJ1-5, with D tentatively TRBD1 (6 bases). The CDR3 contains 15 residues. CDR1 is MDHEN, CDR2 SYDVKM, per germline. V dropped 1 base and J dropped 4 bases, with 11 bases sitting between them. CDR3 protein: CASSLSGGWNQPQHF. In DNA form, the CDR3 reads TGTGCCAGCAGTTTATCTGGGGGCTGGAATCAGCCCCAGCATTTT.

The gene calls are TRBV15 and TRBJ1-4, with D uncertain. The CDR3 spans 16 residues. Germline CDR1 is LNHNV and CDR2 is YYDKDF (reference sequence). The ends were cut back, 0 bases at V and 0 bases at J, with 8 bases in the middle. CDR3 in DNA: TGTGCCACCAGCAGAGATCATGAAACAACTAATGAAAAACTGTTTTTT. The encoded protein is CATSRDHETTNEKLFF.

The chain carries TRBV29-1 and TRBJ2-3; D might be TRBD2 (6 bases). This CDR3 region has 15 residues. Between the trimmed V and J ends, which lost 5 bases and 0 bases, there was a span of 15 bases. The V gene's germline CDR1 is SQVTM and CDR2 ANQGSEA. CDR3 loop: CSVPPPGVSTDTQYF. The CDR3 coding sequence is TGCAGCGTTCCTCCTCCGGGGGTTAGCACAGATACGCAGTATTTT.

The chain employs TRBV5-1 and TRBJ2-5, with D perhaps matching TRBD1 (5 bases). The V gene lost 0 bases and the J gene lost 3 bases, with 9 bases spanning the gap. Germline V gives CDR1 SGHRS, CDR2 YFSETQ. This CDR3 comprises 14 residues. The DNA for the CDR3 is TGCGCCAGCAGCTTGGGGACAACTGAAGAGACCCAGTACTTC. Translating it yields CASSLGTTEETQYF.

This chain joins TRBV10-2 and TRBJ2-7; 9 positions match TRBD1. Germline assignment: CDR1 WSHSY and CDR2 SAAADI. V dropped 3 bases and J dropped 2; count of bases not matched to a gene: 14. There are 18 residues in the CDR3. Here the CDR3 reads CASSESVGLRDRAYEQYF. The CDR3 bases are TGCGCCAGCAGTGAATCGGTCGGGTTGCGGGACAGGGCCTACGAGCAGTACTTC.

The chain has TRBV5-1 and TRBJ2-1; D possibly uses TRBD1 or TRBD2 (5 bases each). Germline lookup yields CDR1 SGHRS and CDR2 YFSETQ. CDR3 length: 16 amino acids. V was shortened by 4 bases and J by 4 bases, with 18 bases between the two germline ends. The CDR3: CASSETQGSGYNEQFF. CDR3 DNA sequence: TGCGCCAGCAGCGAGACGCAGGGTTCGGGGTACAATGAGCAGTTCTTC.

The CDR3 bases are TGTGCCAGCAGTTACGGGTGGGGGGTTAACTATGGCTACACCTTC. This sequence encodes CASSYGWGVNYGYTF. The chain employs TRBV6-6 and TRBJ1-2; D possibly corresponds to TRBD1 (5 bases). The CDR3 is made up of 15 amino acids. Germline CDR1 is MNHNY and CDR2 is SVGAGI (reference sequence). V lost 2 bases, J lost 1 base, and 11 bases lay in between.

The chain links TRBV6-6 to TRBJ1-1; 11 bases line up with TRBD1. Germline values: CDR1 MNHNY, CDR2 SVGAGI (reference sequence). V trimming: 6 bases; J trimming: 0 bases; junction bases outside the gene matches: 0. The length of the CDR3 is 14 residues. In nucleotides, the CDR3 is TGTGCCAGCAGGGGACAGGGGGTGAACACTGAAGCTTTCTTT. Translation gives CASRGQGVNTEAFF.

This clone was detected only a few times. CDR3 loop: CASSTLAGVSHNEQFF. The CDR3 DNA reads as TGTGCCAGTAGTACCCTAGCGGGAGTATCCCACAATGAGCAGTTCTTC. The rearrangement uses TRBV19 and TRBJ2-1; TRBD2 agrees at 10 bases. The CDR3 is 16 residues long. CDR1 and CDR2 from the germline V gene are LNHDA and SQIVND (reference sequence). V trimming: 4 bases; J trimming: 5 bases; junction bases outside the gene matches: 8. Drawing the rest from reference TRBV19 and TRBJ2-1, the complete variable domain is DGGITQSPKYLFRKEGQNVTLSCEQNLNHDAMYWYRQDPGQGLRLIYYSQIVNDFQKGDIAEGYSVSREKKESFPLTVTSAQKNPTAFYLCASSTLAGVSHNEQFFGPGTRLTVL.

The chain joins TRBV4-1 to TRBJ1-3; D gene uncertain. Trimming pared 1 base from V and 4 bases from J, leaving 23 bases between. This CDR3 contains 19 residues. Per the germline V gene, CDR1 is MGHRA and CDR2 is YSYEKL. CDR3 nucleotide sequence: TGCGCCAGCAGCCAAGCCCTACAAGGTACCCTAGCAGGCGGAAACACCATATATTTT. Protein sequence: CASSQALQGTLAGGNTIYF.

This chain joins TRBV2 and TRBJ1-5, with D unresolved. CDR1 and CDR2 (germline): SNHLY, FYNNEI. Trimming took off 5 bases at V and 3 bases at J, with 11 bases between the two ends. CDR3 size: 14 residues. The CDR3 coding sequence is TGTGCCAGCAGTAAGAGACAAAACAATCAGCCCCAGCATTTT. Its translation is CASSKRQNNQPQHF. Full variable domain (remainder filled in from reference TRBV2 and TRBJ1-5): EPEVTQTPSHQVTQMGQEVILRCVPISNHLYFYWYRQILGQKVEFLVSFYNNEISEKSEIFDDQFSVERPDGSNFTLKIRSTKLEDSAMYFCASSKRQNNQPQHFGDGTRLSIL.

The CDR3 DNA is TGTGCCAGCAGTCGACAGGTCTACGAGCAGTACTTC. Translated, it gives CASSRQVYEQYF. J is TRBJ2-7 and V is TRBV11-3, with a weak D call TRBD1 (6 bases). The V and J ends lost 6 bases and 3 bases respectively, with 9 bases between them. Germline lookup yields CDR1 SGHNT and CDR2 YENEEA. This CDR3 spans 12 amino acids.

This chain links TRBV2 with TRBJ2-5, with D possibly matching TRBD2 (5 bases). Germline V CDR1 and CDR2: SNHLY, FYNNEI. The CDR3 loop spans 15 amino acids. Trimming shortened V by 7 bases and J by 4 bases, and 19 bases separated the two germline ends. CDR3 coding DNA: TGTGCCAGCAAGGAGCGGTTCGGAGTGCGAGAGACCCAGTACTTC. It codes for CASKERFGVRETQYF.

This sequence joins TRBV10-3 and TRBJ2-5; D may be TRBD1 (6 bases). V was clipped by 11 bases and J by 5 bases, with 21 bases between them. The CDR3 spans 14 residues. CDR1 is ENHRY and CDR2 is SYGVKD in the germline V gene. In DNA, the CDR3 is TGTGCCGTGGCCGGGACCAGACAGGAGGAGACCCAGTACTTC. Protein sequence: CAVAGTRQEETQYF.

This clone was observed a single time. V usage is TRBV5-1 and J usage is TRBJ2-7; D is unresolved. The CDR3 sequence is 14 residues long. Per germline, CDR1 SGHRS and CDR2 YFSETQ. The V gene lost 0 bases and the J gene lost 3 bases, with 10 bases spanning the gap. In DNA, the CDR3 is TGCGCCAGCAGCTTGGACAACTGGGGCTACGAGCAGTACTTC. Protein: CASSLDNWGYEQYF.

The genes are TRBV4-1 and TRBJ2-1, with a possible D match to TRBD2 (5 bases). CDR1 and CDR2 (germline): MGHRA, YSYEKL. Trimming removed 1 base at V and 0 bases at J, with 13 bases between. The CDR3 is 17 amino acids. The CDR3 loop is CASSQGRGRSSYNEQFF. CDR3 nucleotides: TGCGCCAGCAGCCAAGGACGGGGTCGGAGCTCCTACAATGAGCAGTTCTTC.

V is TRBV4-2 and J is TRBJ2-7, with TRBD2 identical over 7 bases. This CDR3 is built from 15 residues. In germline, CDR1 is LGHNA, CDR2 YNFKEQ. V dropped 6 bases and J dropped 0; count of bases not matched to a gene: 8. In DNA form, the CDR3 reads TGTGCCAGCAGTGGTACCGGGACTAACTCCTACGAGCAGTACTTC. This gives the protein CASSGTGTNSYEQYF.

This clone was detected only once. The CDR3 DNA is TGCGCCAGCAGCTTGGGGGACAGGGGGAGCACATATGGCTACACCTTC. The encoded protein is CASSLGDRGSTYGYTF. The chain employs TRBV5-1 and TRBJ1-2, with 11 bases aligning to TRBD1. CDR1 is SGHRS, CDR2 YFSETQ, per germline. The CDR3 covers 16 residues. The V gene end was trimmed by 0 bases and the J gene end by 5 bases; junction bases not matched to a gene: 6.

The gene calls are TRBV7-6 and TRBJ1-3; 8 nucleotides line up with TRBD1. The CDR3 has 17 amino acids. Germline CDR1 and CDR2: SGHVS and FNYEAQ. V lost 2 bases to trimming and J lost 0 bases; unmatched junction nucleotides: 6. The CDR3 loop reads CASSLSGTGSSGNTIYF. The CDR3 DNA follows: TGTGCCAGCAGCTTATCCGGGACAGGCAGCTCTGGAAACACCATATATTTT.

The CDR3 is CASSLVREGEQYF. The CDR3 region has the DNA TGTGCCAGCAGCTTGGTCAGGGAAGGGGAGCAGTACTTC. The rearrangement uses TRBV11-2 and TRBJ2-7; D possibly corresponds to TRBD1 (5 bases). V was cut by 3 bases and J by 7 bases, with 13 bases left in between. Germline V lookup: CDR1 SGHAT, CDR2 FQNNGV. The CDR3 consists of 13 residues.

The chain carries TRBV9 and TRBJ1-1; D unresolved. The CDR3 length is 15 residues. Trimming cost V 3 bases and J 1 base, with 13 bases left between them. Germline lookup yields CDR1 SGDLS and CDR2 YYNGEE. The CDR3 region has the DNA TGTGCCAGCAGCGCTGTCCGGGAATGGAACACTGAAGCTTTCTTT. Residues: CASSAVREWNTEAFF.